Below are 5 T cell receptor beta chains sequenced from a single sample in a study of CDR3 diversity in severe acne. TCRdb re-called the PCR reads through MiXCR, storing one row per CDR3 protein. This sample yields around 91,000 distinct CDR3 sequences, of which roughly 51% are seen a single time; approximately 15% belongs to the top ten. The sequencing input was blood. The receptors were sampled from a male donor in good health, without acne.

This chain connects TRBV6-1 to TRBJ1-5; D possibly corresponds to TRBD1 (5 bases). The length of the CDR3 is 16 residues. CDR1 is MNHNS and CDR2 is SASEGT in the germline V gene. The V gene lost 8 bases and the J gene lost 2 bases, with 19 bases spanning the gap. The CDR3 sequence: CASYARGTGGNQPQHF. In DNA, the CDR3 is TGTGCCAGCTACGCGCGGGGGACCGGAGGCAATCAGCCCCAGCATTTT.

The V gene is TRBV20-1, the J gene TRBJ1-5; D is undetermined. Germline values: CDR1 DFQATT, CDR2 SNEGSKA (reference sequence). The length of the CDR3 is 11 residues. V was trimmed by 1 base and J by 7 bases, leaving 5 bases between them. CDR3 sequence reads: CSARGGQPQHF. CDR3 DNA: TGCAGTGCTAGAGGGGGACAGCCCCAGCATTTT.

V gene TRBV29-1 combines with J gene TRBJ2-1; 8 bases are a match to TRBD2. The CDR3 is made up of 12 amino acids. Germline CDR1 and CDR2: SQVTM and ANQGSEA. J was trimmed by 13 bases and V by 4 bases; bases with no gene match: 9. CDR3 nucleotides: TGCAGCGTTGGGGGGCGGGGGGAGACCCAGTTCTTC. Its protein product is CSVGGRGETQFF.

This CDR3 is CATRGQQGGTGELFF. The CDR3 DNA reads TGTGCCACCAGGGGGCAGCAGGGAGGGACCGGGGAGCTGTTTTTT. This chain connects TRBV24-1 to TRBJ2-2, with 7 bases aligning to TRBD2. V lost 7 bases and J lost 5; bases outside the gene matches: 9. CDR3 size: 15 residues. Germline loops: CDR1 KGHDR, CDR2 SFDVKD.

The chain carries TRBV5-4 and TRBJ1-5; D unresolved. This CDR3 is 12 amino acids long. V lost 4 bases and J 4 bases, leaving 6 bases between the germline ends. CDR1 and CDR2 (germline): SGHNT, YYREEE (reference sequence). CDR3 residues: CASSLENQPQHF. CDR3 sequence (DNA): TGTGCCAGCAGCCTCGAGAATCAGCCCCAGCATTTT.